This TCR beta chain is from a study of blood T cell repertoires in COVID-19. Sequencing used immunoSEQ multiplex PCR; TCRdb keeps in-frame clones, though not all of them. Among over 100,000 clones listed, about four fifths were seen once. V was pared by 3 bases and J by 1 base, with 6 bases of the junction left unmatched. There are 18 residues in the CDR3. The germline V gene encodes CDR1 SGHNT and CDR2 YYREEE (reference sequence). This clonotype originated in a woman aged 70 to 79 with acute or convalescent COVID-19. The sample consisted of peripheral blood. This sequence joins TRBV5-4 and TRBJ2-3; 15 nucleotides match TRBD2. CDR3 nucleotide sequence: TGTGCCAGCAGCTACGGGACTAGCGGGGGGCGGGGCACAGATACGCAGTATTTT. Translation gives CASSYGTSGGRGTDTQYF.